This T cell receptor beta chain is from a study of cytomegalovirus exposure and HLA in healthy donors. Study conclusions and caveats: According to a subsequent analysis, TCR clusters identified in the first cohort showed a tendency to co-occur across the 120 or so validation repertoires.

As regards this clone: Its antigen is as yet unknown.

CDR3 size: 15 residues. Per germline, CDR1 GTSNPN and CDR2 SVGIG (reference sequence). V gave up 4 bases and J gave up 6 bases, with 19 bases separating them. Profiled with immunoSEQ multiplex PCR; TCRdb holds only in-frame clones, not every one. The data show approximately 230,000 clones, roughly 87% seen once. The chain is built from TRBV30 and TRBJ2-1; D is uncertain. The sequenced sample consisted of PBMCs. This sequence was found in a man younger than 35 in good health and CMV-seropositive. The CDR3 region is CAWKYPAVATNEQFF. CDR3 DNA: TGTGCCTGGAAATATCCAGCCGTAGCCACCAATGAGCAGTTCTTC.